The sequence of this T cell receptor beta chain was determined in a study of blood T cells in healthy people across ages. Points from the study as a whole: The recorded TCR beta diversity per million T cells decreased in a roughly linear manner with age.

On this clonotype: What it recognizes is unknown.

A second PCR, run for about 6 to 11 cycles, used a sample-barcoded 5' primer plus a J-beta primer mix. Tagging of each cDNA molecule was performed by a template-switch adaptor with 12 random nucleotides. Each CDR3 protein gets one entry after TCRdb re-called the 5' RACE reads with MiXCR. The sample has about 780,000 distinct CDR3 sequences; 35% to 50% are singletons. Isolating PBMCs gave at least 6 million of these cells per sample. Specimen: blood. The TCR comes from an elderly man in good health.

The DNA for the CDR3 is TGTGCCAGCAGCGCCGACGGGACACAATTCGACGAGCAGTACTTC. Amino acid sequence: CASSADGTQFDEQYF. The rearrangement joins TRBV7-2 to TRBJ2-7; D is possibly TRBD1 (6 bases). The germline CDR1 and CDR2 sequences are SGHTA and FQGNSA. The CDR3 has 15 amino acids. With 5 bases removed from V and 5 bases from J, the gap between germline ends came to 19 bases.